This is a list of T cell receptor beta chains from one sample in a study of identical twins. TCRdb fed the 5' RACE reads into MiXCR, producing one record per CDR3 protein. The top ten clones hold around 0.98% of a sample with about 700,000 distinct CDR3 sequences, roughly 8% of them seen once. The same data also went into a second study, on yellow fever vaccine responses in identical twins.

Source material: PBMCs. These receptor sequences come from a woman aged 18-30 years in good health. Both conserved end residues are part of each CDR3. D genes are given only for firm matches. Clone size, where shown, is once, few, many, or a class for clones that have expanded.

-,-,TRBJ2-3,TRBV7-3,TGTGCCAGCAGCTTAATGGGGGGCGGCACAGATACGCAGTATTTT,CASSLMGGGTDTQYF
-,few,TRBJ2-2,TRBV30,TGTGCCTGGAGCTGGGCAGGGAACACCGGGGAGCTGTTTTTT,CAWSWAGNTGELFF
TRBD1,-,TRBJ2-2,TRBV5-1,TGCGCCAGCAGCTTACCCGGGACAGGAGAGGCCGGGGAGCTGTTTTTT,CASSLPGTGEAGELFF
-,many,TRBJ2-5,TRBV20-1,TGCAGTGCTGTCCCAAAAGAGACCCAGTACTTC,CSAVPKETQYF
-,many,TRBJ1-1,TRBV24-1,TGTGCCACCAGTGATTTGGAAGGTGAAGCTTTCTTT,CATSDLEGEAFF
TRBD2,few,TRBJ2-1,TRBV20-1,TGCAGTGCTAGAGATCGTTATAGCGGGAAACCTAACCTTGAAAGAGAGCAGTTCTTC,CSARDRYSGKPNLEREQFF
-,once,TRBJ2-5,TRBV6-1,TGTGCCAGCAGTGAAGTGGTGGGAGGTGATGAGACCCAGTACTTC,CASSEVVGGDETQYF
-,few,TRBJ2-7,TRBV7-2,TGTGCCAGCAGCCCTGATTTTGACAGCTACGAGCAGTACTTC,CASSPDFDSYEQYF
-,-,TRBJ1-1,TRBV5-1,TGCGCCAGCATCGCATTACCGAACACTGAAGCTTTCTTT,CASIALPNTEAFF
TRBD2,few,TRBJ2-1,TRBV6-1,TGTGCCAGCAGCAAACGGACTAGAAGCTCCTACAATGAGCAGTTCTTC,CASSKRTRSSYNEQFF
-,few,TRBJ2-6,TRBV29-1,TGCAGCGTTCTATGGACTGGGGCCAACGTCCTGACTTTC,CSVLWTGANVLTF
-,few,TRBJ2-2,TRBV7-9,TGTGCCAGCAGCACTCAATCCGGGACGAACACCGGGGAGCTGTTTTTT,CASSTQSGTNTGELFF
-,-,TRBJ2-1,TRBV3-1,TGTGCCAGCAGCCACTCACTGGAGCAGTTCTTC,CASSHSLEQFF
TRBD1,many,TRBJ2-7,TRBV7-9,TGTGCCAGCAGCTCCGAAACAGGGGGCTCCTACGAGCAGTACTTC,CASSSETGGSYEQYF
-,few,TRBJ2-3,TRBV12-3/TRBV12-4,TGTGCCAGCAGTTCCCCAATCGTCCCCTTAGACCCTAGCACAGATACGCAGTATTTT,CASSSPIVPLDPSTDTQYF
-,-,TRBJ1-1,TRBV29-1,TGCAGCGTTGAATTAATCGTTGAGGGCACTGAAGCTTTCTTT,CSVELIVEGTEAFF
-,-,TRBJ2-1,TRBV12-3/TRBV12-4,TGTGCCAGTGGCTGGAGCTCCTACAATGAGCAGTTCTTC,CASGWSSYNEQFF
TRBD1,few,TRBJ2-6,TRBV24-1,TGTGCCACCAGTGACGGCCCGGGACAGGGTTTCTCATACTCTGGGGCCAACGTCCTGACTTTC,CATSDGPGQGFSYSGANVLTF
-,-,TRBJ2-3,TRBV30,TGTGCCTGGAGTGTCGAAGGCACAGATACGCAGTATTTT,CAWSVEGTDTQYF
-,few,TRBJ2-7,TRBV10-3,TGTGCCAGCAACAATGGTTACGAGCAGTACTTC,CASNNGYEQYF
-,many,TRBJ1-1,TRBV9,TGTGCCAGCAGCGTAGTGCAGGGGAGCACTGAAGCTTTCTTT,CASSVVQGSTEAFF
TRBD2,many,TRBJ2-1,TRBV27,TGTGCCAGCAGCCCCATATGGCGGGGGGGTAACAATGAGCAGTTCTTC,CASSPIWRGGNNEQFF
TRBD2,few,TRBJ2-1,TRBV20-1,TGCAGTGCCCCCCGAGCGGGGACCACCTACAATGAGCAGTTCTTC,CSAPRAGTTYNEQFF
TRBD2,-,TRBJ2-5,TRBV20-1,TGCAGTGCTAGAGAGACTAGCGTGCGTAGGACCCAGTACTTC,CSARETSVRRTQYF
-,few,TRBJ2-7,TRBV3-1,TGTGCCAGCAGCCAAGATTTCGGGGGCGGGAGACGGCTGTTCGAGCAGTACTTC,CASSQDFGGGRRLFEQYF
-,-,TRBJ2-1,TRBV11-2,TGTGCCAGCAGCCCTAGGCTTGGTGAGCAGTTCTTC,CASSPRLGEQFF
TRBD2,-,TRBJ2-1,TRBV7-2,TGTGCCAGCACCATGGGGAGCGGGGTATACAATGAGCAGTTCTTC,CASTMGSGVYNEQFF
TRBD2,-,TRBJ2-3,TRBV11-1,TGTGCCAGCAGCAAGACTAGCGGGAGGGCCGGGGGCACAGATACGCAGTATTTT,CASSKTSGRAGGTDTQYF
TRBD1,few,TRBJ2-1,TRBV5-1,TGCGCCAGCAGCTTGGCGCGAACAGGGGGAAATGAGCAGTTCTTC,CASSLARTGGNEQFF
-,-,TRBJ2-5,TRBV30,TGTGCCTGGAGTCCCTCCGGAGAGACCCAGTACTTC,CAWSPSGETQYF
TRBD2,-,TRBJ2-3,TRBV10-3,TGTGCCATCAGGGCTAGCGGGGAGCAGTATTTT,CAIRASGEQYF
-,-,TRBJ2-2,TRBV2,TGTGCCAGCAGGAACAGGGATTTTTCCGGGGAGCTGTTTTTT,CASRNRDFSGELFF
TRBD2,few,TRBJ2-1,TRBV2,TGTGCCAGCAGTCTGCACGGGGGGGCAAACTACAATGAGCAGTTCTTC,CASSLHGGANYNEQFF
-,many,TRBJ1-4,TRBV7-9,TGTGCCAGCAGCGCACAGAATGAAAAACTGTTTTTT,CASSAQNEKLFF
-,few,TRBJ2-4,TRBV27,TGTGCCAGCAGTTTATGGACATACGGGTTTCAGTACTTC,CASSLWTYGFQYF
TRBD1,few,TRBJ2-1,TRBV7-3,TGTGCCAGCAGCCCGAAGGGGGCAGGGGTAAATGAGCAGTTCTTC,CASSPKGAGVNEQFF
TRBD1,-,TRBJ2-2,TRBV24-1,TGTGCCACCAGTGAACAACCGGGACAGGGGGCTGGCACCGGGGAGCTGTTTTTT,CATSEQPGQGAGTGELFF
TRBD2,few,TRBJ2-4,TRBV5-1,TGCGCCAGCAGCAGCGGGGGGCCGGAAAACATTCAGTACTTC,CASSSGGPENIQYF
-,many,TRBJ1-2,TRBV4-3,TGCGCCAGCAGCCAAGAACGGGACCTCCTCTATGGCTACACCTTC,CASSQERDLLYGYTF
-,-,TRBJ2-7,TRBV27,TGTGCCAGCAGTTTTAGTGTAGCCTACGAGCAGTACTTC,CASSFSVAYEQYF
TRBD1,many,TRBJ1-2,TRBV20-1,TGCAGTGCTAGCCGGACAGGACTCGACTATGGCTACACCTTC,CSASRTGLDYGYTF
TRBD2,-,TRBJ2-5,TRBV5-1,TGCGCCAGCAGCGCCCTAGCGGGGGGGTTTGAGACCCAGTACTTC,CASSALAGGFETQYF
-,-,TRBJ2-5,TRBV2,TGTGCCAGCAAGATTGGGACTGTGGAGACCCAGTACTTC,CASKIGTVETQYF
-,few,TRBJ2-2,TRBV20-1,TGCAGTGCTAGGGATGTCCCGGGAACTCCCCGCGGGCGCACCGGGGAGCTGTTTTTT,CSARDVPGTPRGRTGELFF
-,many,TRBJ2-3,TRBV5-5,TGTGCCAGCAGCTTGTTTGGAGGGGAGAACACAGATACGCAGTATTTT,CASSLFGGENTDTQYF
-,-,TRBJ2-7,TRBV15,TGTGCCACCAGCGGGGGTGGGCGGTCCGCCTACGAGCAGTACTTC,CATSGGGRSAYEQYF
TRBD2,-,TRBJ2-3,TRBV5-1,TGCGCCAGCAGCTTGCCTGCCTATAGCGGGACGAATGATACGCAGTATTTT,CASSLPAYSGTNDTQYF
TRBD1,few,TRBJ2-2,TRBV24-1,TGTGCCACCAGTGATCCCCGCAGGGGGCCTACGAACACCGGGGAGCTGTTTTTT,CATSDPRRGPTNTGELFF
-,-,TRBJ2-1,TRBV10-3,TGTGCCATCACCAGTTTCAATGAGCAGTTCTTC,CAITSFNEQFF
TRBD2,few,TRBJ2-5,TRBV6-1,TGTGCCAGCAGACCCAGGACTAGCGGGCACCAAGAGACCCAGTACTTC,CASRPRTSGHQETQYF
TRBD1,-,TRBJ2-7,TRBV7-8,TGTGCCAGCAGCCCACAGGGGGCAATAACCTACGAGCAGTACTTC,CASSPQGAITYEQYF
-,few,TRBJ1-2,TRBV7-9,TGTGCCAGCACCCCCGATTCTGTCAGCGGATACTATGGCTACACCTTC,CASTPDSVSGYYGYTF
-,-,TRBJ1-5,TRBV15,TGTGCCACCAGCAGTGGGGTCTATAGCAATCAGCCCCAGCATTTT,CATSSGVYSNQPQHF
-,many,TRBJ2-1,TRBV14,TGTGCCAGCAGCCAAGCGGTATTGGACAATGAGCAGTTCTTC,CASSQAVLDNEQFF
-,few,TRBJ1-4,TRBV5-1,TGCGCCAGCAGCTTCCTGAGTCAGGGACCCAGCGCGGAAAAACTGTTTTTT,CASSFLSQGPSAEKLFF